This entry lists 9 T cell receptor beta chains sequenced from one sample in a study of early T cells in non-severe SARS-CoV-2 infection. TCRdb re-derived calls from the 5' RACE reads in MiXCR, one entry per CDR3 protein. The profile shows about 48,000 distinct CDR3 sequences, 5.6% of them singletons. The sample consisted of whole blood. The receptors come from an adult who was a healthcare worker with PCR-confirmed SARS-CoV-2 infection or an uninfected control (not recorded which).

In its sample, this clonotype was seen many times. The chain employs TRBV20-1 and TRBJ2-7; a weak D match, TRBD1 (6 bases). Trimming stripped 6 bases from V and 2 bases from J, with 20 bases between. In germline, CDR1 is DFQATT, CDR2 SNEGSKA (reference sequence). This CDR3 is 15 amino acids long. CDR3 protein: CSAWGRGGGPYEQYF. For the CDR3, the DNA is TGCAGTGCCTGGGGACGAGGGGGTGGGCCCTACGAGCAGTACTTC.

This clonotype was observed many times. This rearrangement joins TRBV6-2 or TRBV6-3 to TRBJ1-2, with unresolved D. There are 14 residues in the CDR3. V was pared by 6 bases and J by 4 bases, with 15 bases between. Germline V lookup: CDR1 MNHEY, CDR2 SVGEGT. The CDR3 coding sequence is TGTGCCAGCAGAGACACGCGTCCCACCTATGGCTACACCTTC. The encoded protein is CASRDTRPTYGYTF.

Only a few counts were recorded for this clonotype. The chain carries TRBV6-2 or TRBV6-3 and TRBJ2-2, with D perhaps given as TRBD1 or TRBD2 (5 bases each). CDR3 length: 15 residues. The V and J ends lost 5 bases and 6 bases respectively, with 16 bases between them. Looked up from germline, CDR1 is MNHEY and CDR2 is SVGEGT. CDR3 residues: CASSDPGPKPGELFF. CDR3 coding DNA: TGTGCCAGCAGTGACCCGGGACCTAAACCCGGGGAGCTGTTTTTT.

This clonotype was recorded many times. The chain links TRBV7-9 to TRBJ2-7; D not certain. V lost 5 bases and J lost 6, with 14 bases in between. From germline, CDR1 is SEHNR and CDR2 FQNEAQ (reference sequence). The CDR3 length is 13 residues. The CDR3 protein is CASSLGPVSEQYF. DNA for the CDR3: TGTGCCAGCAGCCTCGGACCGGTTAGCGAGCAGTACTTC.

This clonotype is judged medium-sized. The genes are TRBV7-2 and TRBJ1-1; possibly TRBD1 for D (6 bases). The germline V gene has CDR1 SGHTA and CDR2 FQGNSA. The V gene lost 3 bases and the J gene lost 4 bases, with 12 bases spanning the gap. This CDR3 region has 14 residues. CDR3 residues: CASSFTGWATEAFF. The DNA for the CDR3 is TGTGCCAGCAGCTTCACAGGGTGGGCCACTGAAGCTTTCTTT.

The sample holds many counts of this clonotype. V is TRBV12-3 or TRBV12-4 and J is TRBJ1-2, with D maybe TRBD1 (6 bases). Trimming removed 6 bases from V and 7 bases from J, with 18 bases in between. CDR3 length: 14 amino acids. The CDR3 DNA sequence: TGTGCCAGCAGACTAGGACAGAGTGCGCTTGGCTACACCTTC. Translated, it gives CASRLGQSALGYTF.

This clonotype has ten or more counts. This chain connects TRBV6-2 or TRBV6-3 to TRBJ2-3, with TRBD2 matching 8 bases. Germline trimming cut 10 bases from V and 2 bases from J; bases unmatched to any gene: 8. The CDR3 is 14 residues long. CDR1 is MNHEY and CDR2 is SVGEGT in the germline V gene. CDR3 nucleotides: TGTGCCACCTCTAGCGGGCGACACACAGATACGCAGTATTTT. Encoded protein: CATSSGRHTDTQYF.

This clonotype was detected ten times or more. The chain uses TRBV20-1 and TRBJ1-1; D is undetermined. Germline CDR1 reads DFQATT; CDR2 reads SNEGSKA (reference sequence). The CDR3 length is 12 residues. Trimming left V 3 bases short and J 7 bases short, with 12 bases between. CDR3 nucleotides: TGCAGTGCTAGCGGTCAGACCCTTGAAGCTTTCTTT. This codes for CSASGQTLEAFF.

This clonotype was observed at least ten times. The chain has TRBV28 and TRBJ2-7, with D possibly being TRBD1 (6 bases). Trimming removed 5 bases at V and 10 bases at J, with 18 bases between. This CDR3 is 13 amino acids long. Germline assignment: CDR1 MDHEN and CDR2 SYDVKM. The CDR3 spells CASSRDRPKGQYF. The DNA for the CDR3 is TGTGCCAGCAGTCGCGACAGGCCTAAAGGACAGTACTTC.